This TCR beta chain was obtained from a study of naive and memory T cell subsets. The CDR3 is made up of 13 amino acids. CDR1 and CDR2 (germline): DFQATT, SNEGSKA (reference sequence). Trimming at V came to 5 bases and at J to 2 bases, leaving 3 bases not matched to a gene. The study, taken as a whole, reports: This RNA-based method may be sensitive to activation-related transcript changes. Far more TCRs reportedly came from tuberculin skin test site biopsies.

Ligated cDNA underwent four rounds of PCR with nested alpha and beta constant region primers and SP2. Reverse transcription of blood and skin TCR RNA was primed at alpha and beta constant regions. In TCRdb, the UMI-ligation and nested PCR reads were re-called with MiXCR into one record per CDR3 protein. The table shows around 25,000 distinct CDR3 sequences, with approximately 6% occurring only once. This clonotype has a count of ten or more. What it binds is unknown. Treatment meaning: skin biopsy from PPD injection site in Mantoux-positive individual. The library had UMIs added by 3' ligation of an oligonucleotide to TCR cDNA. Skin biopsies came from PPD injection sites in Mantoux-positive individuals.

The sequence was obtained from an adult in good health. The chain couples TRBV20-1 to TRBJ1-5; 7 bases fit TRBD1. The source material was skin, sampled from a tuberculin skin test site. CDR3 sequence: CSASTGGNQPQHF. CDR3 DNA: TGCAGTGCTTCTACAGGGGGCAATCAGCCCCAGCATTTT.